The 27 T cell receptor beta chains listed next were all sequenced from one sample in a study of glioma-infiltrating T cells after dendritic cell vaccination (dated by TCRdb to the mid-2010s). Receptor libraries were prepared by the immunoSEQ multiplex PCR assay. Drawn from immuneACCESS, this table holds only the in-frame rearrangements with V and J called that TCRdb kept. Clones are partly lost; checked studies trace under half to an unresolved V gene and leave the rest unexplained. Here the sample has some 100,000 clones; 85% to 90% occur a single time. The top ten clones comprise about 3.2% of the sample. The source material was blood, sampled before dendritic cell vaccination. These receptors came from a human donor with glioblastoma.

The chain uses TRBV7-8 and TRBJ1-2; TRBD1 aligns across 8 bases. The junction had 4 bases not matched to a gene; V was cut back by 5 bases and J by 5 bases. The CDR3 extends over 13 amino acids. Germline lookup yields CDR1 SGHVS and CDR2 FQNEAQ. Here the CDR3 reads CASSLGQEYGYTF. In DNA, the CDR3 is TGTGCCAGCAGCCTGGGACAGGAATATGGCTACACCTTC.

CDR3 in DNA: TGTGCCAGCAGTTTCATGGAGGGTACGCAGTATTTT. Its translation is CASSFMEGTQYF. This sequence joins TRBV5-5 and TRBJ2-3; tentatively, D is TRBD2 (6 bases). V gave up 5 bases and J gave up 8 bases, with 12 bases separating them. CDR1 and CDR2 from the germline V gene are SGHKS and YYEKEE (reference sequence). This CDR3 is 12 amino acids long.

The chain employs TRBV5-1 and TRBJ2-1; D not resolved. Germline assignment: CDR1 SGHRS and CDR2 YFSETQ. This CDR3 is 15 amino acids long. Trimming took 1 base from V and 0 from J, leaving 8 bases between them. CDR3 residues: CASSLSDPSYNEQFF. The CDR3 DNA reads TGCGCCAGCAGCTTGAGCGACCCCTCCTACAATGAGCAGTTCTTC.

The table lists this clone with a count of one. The chain uses TRBV5-8 and TRBJ2-7; 7 bases align to TRBD2. Trimming cost V 2 bases and J 6 bases; bases outside gene matches: 8. The CDR3 has 14 residues. CDR1 and CDR2 (germline): SGHTS, YDEGEE. CDR3 DNA sequence: TGTGCCAGCAGCTTTCGTGGGAGGGCCAGCGAGCAGTACTTC. It is translated as CASSFRGRASEQYF.

This rearrangement joins TRBV5-1 to TRBJ2-6, with D hard to call. CDR1 and CDR2 from the germline V gene are SGHRS and YFSETQ. V was clipped by 2 bases and J by 0 bases, with 6 bases between them. This CDR3 comprises 15 residues. The CDR3: CASSLTYSGANVLTF. In DNA form, the CDR3 reads TGCGCCAGCAGCTTAACCTACTCTGGGGCCAACGTCCTGACTTTC.

The chain has TRBV5-1 and TRBJ2-7; TRBD1 matches 7 bases. This CDR3 is built from 14 residues. From germline, CDR1 is SGHRS and CDR2 YFSETQ. V was pared by 3 bases and J by 3 bases, with 6 bases of the junction left unmatched. For the CDR3, the DNA is TGCGCCAGCAGCTCCGTGGCAGGGGGCTACGAGCAGTACTTC. This encodes CASSSVAGGYEQYF.

The CDR3 reads CSVELGALAGAGELFF. DNA for the CDR3: TGCAGCGTTGAACTGGGGGCACTAGCGGGAGCCGGGGAGCTGTTTTTT. The chain combines TRBV29-1 with TRBJ2-2, with TRBD2 matching over 11 bases. CDR3 length: 16 residues. The V segment lost 2 bases and the J segment 6 bases; nucleotides outside the gene matches: 8. CDR1 and CDR2 from the germline V gene are SQVTM and ANQGSEA.

This clone occurred once. V usage is TRBV29-1 and J usage is TRBJ2-4; D ambiguous. V was trimmed by 2 bases and J by 7 bases, leaving 21 bases between them. Looked up from germline, CDR1 is SQVTM and CDR2 is ANQGSEA. The CDR3 runs to 16 residues. DNA of the CDR3: TGCAGCGTTGAATTCCCCAACCGGGTTCTCACCAACATTCAGTACTTC. Residues: CSVEFPNRVLTNIQYF. The whole variable domain, filled in from reference TRBV29-1 and TRBJ2-4, reads SAVISQKPSRDICQRGTSLTIQCQVDSQVTMMFWYRQQPGQSLTLIATANQGSEATYESGFVIDKFPISRPNLTFSTLTVSNMSPEDSSIYLCSVEFPNRVLTNIQYFGAGTRLSVL.

This chain links TRBV19 with TRBJ2-2; D is perhaps TRBD1 (6 bases). Per germline, CDR1 LNHDA and CDR2 SQIVND (reference sequence). The CDR3 length is 13 residues. The V and J ends lost 6 bases and 9 bases respectively, with 14 bases between them. The CDR3 sequence is CASSPLGQRELFF. CDR3 nucleotide sequence: TGTGCCAGTAGCCCACTTGGACAGAGGGAGCTGTTTTTT.

The chain is built from TRBV19 and TRBJ1-5; D is unresolved. In germline, CDR1 is LNHDA, CDR2 SQIVND (reference sequence). The V gene lost 4 bases and the J gene lost 1 base, with 11 bases spanning the gap. The CDR3 consists of 15 residues. The CDR3 DNA follows: TGTGCCAGTAGTAGAGTAGGAGGGAGCAATCAGCCCCAGCATTTT. As protein: CASSRVGGSNQPQHF.

The V gene is TRBV7-9, the J gene TRBJ1-6; TRBD1 agrees at 8 bases. Germline CDR1 SEHNR, CDR2 FQNEAQ (reference sequence). The junction had 3 bases not matched to a gene; V was cut back by 1 base and J by 10 bases. CDR3 size: 14 residues. CDR3 protein: CASSLEQGGSPLHF. The CDR3 nucleotides read TGTGCCAGCAGCTTAGAACAGGGGGGATCACCCCTCCACTTT.

This rearrangement joins TRBV12-5 to TRBJ2-3; TRBD1 aligns across 9 bases. CDR3 length equals 17 residues. V shed 2 bases, J shed 0 bases, and the junction held 6 bases outside the gene matches. Per germline, CDR1 LGHNT and CDR2 FRNRAP. The CDR3 DNA reads TGTGCTAGTGGTTTGTTCACCGGGACAGGGAGCACAGATACGCAGTATTTT. This sequence encodes CASGLFTGTGSTDTQYF.

V gene TRBV5-6 combines with J gene TRBJ2-2; D is uncertain. Germline lookup yields CDR1 SGHDT and CDR2 YYEEEE. The CDR3 has 14 amino acids. The V end lost 5 bases, the J end lost 1 base, and 9 bases lay between the germline ends. CDR3 nucleotide sequence: TGTGCCAGCAGTTTGACTGAGAACACCGGGGAGCTGTTTTTT. It encodes CASSLTENTGELFF.

The genes are TRBV5-4 and TRBJ1-1; 8 nucleotides line up with TRBD1. Germline CDR1 SGHNT, CDR2 YYREEE (reference sequence). The CDR3 runs 17 residues. The V gene end was trimmed by 5 bases and the J gene end by 2 bases; junction bases not matched to a gene: 14. The chain's CDR3 is CASSGGRDRGFNTEAFF. In nucleotides, the CDR3 is TGTGCCAGCAGTGGGGGGCGAGACAGGGGCTTCAACACTGAAGCTTTCTTT.

The chain carries TRBV6-5 and TRBJ1-4, with D possibly being TRBD1 (6 bases). V lost 10 bases and J lost 3, with 12 bases in between. Germline-derived CDR1 and CDR2 are MNHEY and SVGAGI. The CDR3 runs to 13 residues. The CDR3 spells CATRQDPNEKLFF. The CDR3 DNA sequence: TGTGCCACCAGACAGGACCCTAATGAAAAACTGTTTTTT.

This clone was counted a few times. V is TRBV7-9 and J is TRBJ2-7; D gene ambiguous. The CDR3 is 11 residues long. From germline, CDR1 is SEHNR and CDR2 FQNEAQ (reference sequence). Deletions cut 4 bases from V and 3 bases from J, with 4 bases between. The CDR3 DNA is TGTGCCAGCAGCTCTAACTACGAGCAGTACTTC. It codes for CASSSNYEQYF.

The chain carries TRBV29-1 and TRBJ1-1; D is perhaps TRBD1 (6 bases). Germline lookup yields CDR1 SQVTM and CDR2 ANQGSEA. The CDR3 totals 13 residues. Trimming cost V 2 bases and J 2 bases, with 9 bases left between them. The CDR3 sequence: CSVEPQGNTEAFF. In DNA, the CDR3 is TGCAGCGTTGAACCACAGGGTAACACTGAAGCTTTCTTT. Together with reference TRBV29-1 and TRBJ1-1, the CDR3 gives the full variable domain: SAVISQKPSRDICQRGTSLTIQCQVDSQVTMMFWYRQQPGQSLTLIATANQGSEATYESGFVIDKFPISRPNLTFSTLTVSNMSPEDSSIYLCSVEPQGNTEAFFGQGTRLTVV.

The genes are TRBV15 and TRBJ2-5, with 7 nucleotides matching TRBD2. The germline V gene encodes CDR1 LNHNV and CDR2 YYDKDF (reference sequence). Losses at the gene ends were 5 bases for V and 5 bases for J; bases not matched to a gene: 8. The CDR3 is made up of 14 amino acids. The CDR3 sequence is CATSPGGGRETQYF. The CDR3 nucleotides read TGTGCCACCAGCCCGGGGGGAGGGCGGGAGACCCAGTACTTC. Based on the CDR3 plus reference TRBV15 and TRBJ2-5, the full variable domain is DAMVIQNPRYQVTQFGKPVTLSCSQTLNHNVMYWYQQKSSQAPKLLFHYYDKDFNNEADTPDNFQSRRPNTSFCFLDIRSPGLGDTAMYLCATSPGGGRETQYFGPGTRLLVL.

The chain joins TRBV25-1 to TRBJ1-2; no clear D gene. CDR1 and CDR2 (germline): MGHDK, SYGVNS. The V gene lost 7 bases and the J gene lost 9 bases, with 12 bases spanning the gap. This CDR3 is 11 amino acids long. The CDR3 reads CASTSGRRYTF. In DNA form, the CDR3 reads TGTGCCAGCACATCAGGCCGTCGCTACACCTTC.

The count of this clone is one. CDR3 DNA sequence: TGTGCCAGCAGTGAAGGGAGTCCGGACGGGGGGGAGACCCAGTACTTC. This sequence encodes CASSEGSPDGGETQYF. The gene calls are TRBV6-1 and TRBJ2-5; the match to TRBD2 covers 7 bases. After removal of 1 base from V and 5 bases from J, the junction contained 10 bases not matched to a gene. Germline V gives CDR1 MNHNS, CDR2 SASEGT. The CDR3 has 16 residues.

The chain has TRBV2 and TRBJ1-1, with 11 bases fitting TRBD1. Germline V gives CDR1 SNHLY, CDR2 FYNNEI. This CDR3 is built from 15 residues. Trimming removed 4 bases from V and 10 bases from J; junction bases left unmatched: 11. As DNA, the CDR3 is TGTGCCAGCAGTGCCGCCCCGGGACAGGGGGTTGGAGCTTTCTTT. Protein sequence: CASSAAPGQGVGAFF.

This clone has only one observation. The V call is TRBV7-8, the J call TRBJ1-5; 9 bases align to TRBD1. J was trimmed by 3 bases and V by 4 bases; bases with no gene match: 7. Germline CDR1 reads SGHVS; CDR2 reads FQNEAQ. This CDR3 spans 16 amino acids. Written as DNA, the CDR3 is TGTGCCAGCAGCTCGCAAGACAGGGGGACCAATCAGCCCCAGCATTTT. This translates into CASSSQDRGTNQPQHF. Full variable domain (outside the CDR3, taken from reference TRBV7-8 and TRBJ1-5): GAGVSQSPRYKVAKRGQDVALRCDPISGHVSLFWYQQALGQGPEFLTYFQNEAQLDKSGLPSDRFFAERPEGSVSTLKIQRTQQEDSAVYLCASSSQDRGTNQPQHFGDGTRLSIL.

The V gene is TRBV5-4, the J gene TRBJ2-7, with 11 bases aligning to TRBD1. The CDR3 extends over 14 amino acids. Germline loops: CDR1 SGHNT, CDR2 YYREEE (reference sequence). Trimming at V came to 3 bases and at J to 5 bases, leaving 4 bases not matched to a gene. This CDR3 reads CASSSGQGGNEQYF. In DNA form, the CDR3 reads TGTGCCAGCAGCTCGGGACAGGGGGGAAACGAGCAGTACTTC.

The J gene is TRBJ1-3, the V gene TRBV11-2; D not certain. V was clipped by 5 bases and J by 4 bases, with 15 bases between them. CDR3 length: 15 residues. CDR1 and CDR2 (germline): SGHAT, FQNNGV. CDR3 DNA: TGTGCCAGCAGCCTAGCCCCAGCGCCAGGAAACACCATATATTTT. It is translated as CASSLAPAPGNTIYF.

The CDR3 DNA is TGTGCCAGCCGTACAGCGGGAGTCGAGAACGAGCAGTACTTC. Residues: CASRTAGVENEQYF. The chain couples TRBV6-6 to TRBJ2-7, with TRBD2 identical over 8 bases. The V and J ends lost 8 bases and 5 bases, in that order; junction bases with no gene match: 11. The V gene's germline CDR1 is MNHNY and CDR2 SVGAGI (reference sequence). The CDR3 extends over 14 amino acids.

This clone has more than one count but fewer than ten. The junction departs from germline at one end; a sequencing error may be responsible. In DNA, the CDR3 is TGTGCCAGCTCACCACTTTGGACGGACTCCGACAATGAGCAGTTCTTC. Encoded protein: CASSPLWTDSDNEQFF. This chain uses TRBV18 with TRBJ2-1, with a tentative D call TRBD2 (5 bases). The CDR3 has 16 residues. Per the germline V gene, CDR1 is KGHSH and CDR2 is LQKENI.

The V gene is TRBV18, the J gene TRBJ2-7; TRBD2 might be the D (5 bases). The CDR3 loop spans 16 amino acids. Germline loops: CDR1 KGHSH, CDR2 LQKENI. The ends were cut back, 3 bases at V and 0 bases at J, with 15 bases in the middle. The CDR3 region is CASSPYKGRDSYEQYF. The CDR3, as DNA: TGTGCCAGCTCACCCTACAAGGGCCGGGACTCCTACGAGCAGTACTTC.